This section outlines one TCR beta chain sequence together with its context. This CDR3 spans 13 amino acids. V lost 3 bases and J 5 bases, leaving 10 bases between the germline ends. Germline V gene sequence: CDR1 SGHTA, CDR2 FQGTGA. This sample stems from a study of blood T cell repertoires in COVID-19. Study background: The samples span acute and convalescent COVID-19 from the United States, Italy and Spain. From T cells, B-cell-depleted T cells, or PBMCs came the material, which was cDNA or gDNA.

Original processing notes: Reference gene primer amplification gave nucleated cell count estimates. Sequencing used immunoSEQ multiplex PCR; TCRdb keeps in-frame clones, though not all of them. For V, J and clone size, that table is used; D and trimming come from the DNA. The sample records over 120,000 clones, 89% being singletons. The V gene is TRBV7-3, the J gene TRBJ1-1; no clear D. This TCR derives from a human donor in a cohort sampled during active COVID-19. The sequencing input was peripheral blood. The DNA of the CDR3 is TGTGCCAGCAGCTTTCGATCGGGGACTGAAGCTTTCTTT. It is translated as CASSFRSGTEAFF.